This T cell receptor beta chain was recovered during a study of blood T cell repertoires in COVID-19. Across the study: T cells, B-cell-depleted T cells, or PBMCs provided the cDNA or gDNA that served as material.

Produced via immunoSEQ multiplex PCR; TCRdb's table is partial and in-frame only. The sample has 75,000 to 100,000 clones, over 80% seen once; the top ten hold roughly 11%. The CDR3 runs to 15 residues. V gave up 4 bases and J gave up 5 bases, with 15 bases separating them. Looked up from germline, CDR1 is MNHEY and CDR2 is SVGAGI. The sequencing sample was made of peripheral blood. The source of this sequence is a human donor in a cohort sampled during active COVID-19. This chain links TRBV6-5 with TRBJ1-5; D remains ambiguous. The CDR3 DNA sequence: TGTGCCAGCAGTTCGTCTCCATCCGGTTATCAGCCCCAGCATTTT. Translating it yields CASSSSPSGYQPQHF.